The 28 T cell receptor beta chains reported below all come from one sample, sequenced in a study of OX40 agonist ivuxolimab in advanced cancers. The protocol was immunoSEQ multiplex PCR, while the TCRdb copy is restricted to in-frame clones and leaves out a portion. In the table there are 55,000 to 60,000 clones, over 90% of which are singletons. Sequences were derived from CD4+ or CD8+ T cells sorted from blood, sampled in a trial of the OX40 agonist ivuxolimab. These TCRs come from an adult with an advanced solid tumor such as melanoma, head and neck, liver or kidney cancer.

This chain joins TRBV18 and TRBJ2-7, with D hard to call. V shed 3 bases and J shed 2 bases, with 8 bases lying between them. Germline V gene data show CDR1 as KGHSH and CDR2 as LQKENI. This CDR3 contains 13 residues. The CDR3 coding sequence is TGTGCCAGCTCACCTGACGGTACCTACGAGCAGTACTTC. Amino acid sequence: CASSPDGTYEQYF.

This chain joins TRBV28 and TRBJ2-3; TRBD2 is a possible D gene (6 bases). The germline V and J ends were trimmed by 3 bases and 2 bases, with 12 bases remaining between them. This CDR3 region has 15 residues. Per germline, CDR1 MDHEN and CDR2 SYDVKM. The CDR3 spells CASSFNSGLTDTQYF. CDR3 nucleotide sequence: TGTGCCAGCAGTTTCAATAGCGGCCTCACAGATACGCAGTATTTT.

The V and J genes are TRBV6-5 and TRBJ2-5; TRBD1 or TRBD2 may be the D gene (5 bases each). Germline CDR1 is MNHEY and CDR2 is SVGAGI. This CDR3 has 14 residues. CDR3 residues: CGTGTDTATETQYF. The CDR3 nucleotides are TGTGGGACTGGGACGGACACTGCAACCGAGACCCAGTACTTC.

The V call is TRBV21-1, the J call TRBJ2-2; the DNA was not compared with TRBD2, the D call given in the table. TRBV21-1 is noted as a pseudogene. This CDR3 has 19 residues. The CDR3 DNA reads TGTGCCAGCAGCAAAGCGGGGACTAGCGGGAGGTGTAACACCGGGGAGCTGTTTTTT. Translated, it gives CASSKAGTSGRCNTGELFF.

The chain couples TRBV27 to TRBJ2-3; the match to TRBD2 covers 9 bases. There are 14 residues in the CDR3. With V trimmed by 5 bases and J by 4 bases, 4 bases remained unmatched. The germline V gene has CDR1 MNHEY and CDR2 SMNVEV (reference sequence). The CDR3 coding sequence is TGTGCCAGCAGTGGTAGCGGGAGCGCAGATACGCAGTATTTT. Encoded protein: CASSGSGSADTQYF.

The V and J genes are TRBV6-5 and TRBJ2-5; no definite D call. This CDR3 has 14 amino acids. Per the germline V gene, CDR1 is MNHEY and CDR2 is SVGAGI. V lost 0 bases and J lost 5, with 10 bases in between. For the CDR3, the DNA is TGTGCCAGCAGTTACTCGAGTGAAGACGAGACCCAGTACTTC. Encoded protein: CASSYSSEDETQYF.

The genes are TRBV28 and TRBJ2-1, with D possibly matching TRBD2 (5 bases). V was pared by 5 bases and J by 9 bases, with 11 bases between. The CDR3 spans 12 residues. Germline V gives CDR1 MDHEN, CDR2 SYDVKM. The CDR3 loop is CASSPLRGEQFF. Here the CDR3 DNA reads TGTGCCAGCAGTCCCCTACGGGGTGAGCAGTTCTTC.

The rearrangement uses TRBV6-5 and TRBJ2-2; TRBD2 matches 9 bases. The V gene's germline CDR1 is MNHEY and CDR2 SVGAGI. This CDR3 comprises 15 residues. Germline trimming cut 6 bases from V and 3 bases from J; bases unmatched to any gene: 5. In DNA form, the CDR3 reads TGTGCCAGCAGGTTGACTAGCGGATACACCGGGGAGCTGTTTTTT. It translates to CASRLTSGYTGELFF.

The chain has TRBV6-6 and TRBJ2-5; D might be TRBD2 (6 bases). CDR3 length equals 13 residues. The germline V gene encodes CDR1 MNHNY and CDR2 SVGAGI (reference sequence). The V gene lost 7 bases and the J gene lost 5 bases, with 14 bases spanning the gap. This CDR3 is CASTHGGIETQYF. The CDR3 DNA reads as TGTGCCAGCACCCACGGGGGTATCGAGACCCAGTACTTC.

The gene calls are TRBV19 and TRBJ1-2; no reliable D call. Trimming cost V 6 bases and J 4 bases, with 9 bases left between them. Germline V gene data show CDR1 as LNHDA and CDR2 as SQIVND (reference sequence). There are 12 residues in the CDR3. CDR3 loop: CASSVAFYGYTF. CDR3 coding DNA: TGTGCCAGTAGCGTAGCCTTCTATGGCTACACCTTC.

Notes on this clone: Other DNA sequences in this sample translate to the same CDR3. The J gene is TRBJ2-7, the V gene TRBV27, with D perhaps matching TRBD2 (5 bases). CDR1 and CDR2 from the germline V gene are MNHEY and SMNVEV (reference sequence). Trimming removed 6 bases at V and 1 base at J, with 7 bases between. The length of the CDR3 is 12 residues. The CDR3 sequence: CASSPGSYEQYF. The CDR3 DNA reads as TGTGCCAGCAGCCCGGGATCCTACGAGCAGTACTTC.

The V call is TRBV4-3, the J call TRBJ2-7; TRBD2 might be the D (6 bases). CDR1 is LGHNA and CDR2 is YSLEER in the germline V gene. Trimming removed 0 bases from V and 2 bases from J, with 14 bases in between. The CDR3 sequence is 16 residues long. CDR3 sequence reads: CASSQDRHGGTYEQYF. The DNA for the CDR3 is TGCGCCAGCAGCCAAGATCGGCACGGGGGTACCTACGAGCAGTACTTC.

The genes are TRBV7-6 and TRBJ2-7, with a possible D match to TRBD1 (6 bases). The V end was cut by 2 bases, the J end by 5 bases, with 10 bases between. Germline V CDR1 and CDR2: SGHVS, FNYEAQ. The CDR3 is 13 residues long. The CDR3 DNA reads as TGTGCCAGCAGCTTACCCCGGACAGACGAGCAGTACTTC. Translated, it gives CASSLPRTDEQYF.

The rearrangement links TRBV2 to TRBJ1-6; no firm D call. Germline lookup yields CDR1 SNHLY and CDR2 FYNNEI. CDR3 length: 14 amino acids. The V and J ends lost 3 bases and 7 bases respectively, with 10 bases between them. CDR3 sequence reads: CASSDSGSNSPLHF. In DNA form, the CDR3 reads TGTGCCAGCAGTGATTCCGGGTCCAATTCACCCCTCCACTTT.

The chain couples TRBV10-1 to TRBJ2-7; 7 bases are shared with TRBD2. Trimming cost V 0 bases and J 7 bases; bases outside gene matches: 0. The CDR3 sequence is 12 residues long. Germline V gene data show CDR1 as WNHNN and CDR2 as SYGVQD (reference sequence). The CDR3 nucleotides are TGCGCCAGCAGTGAGTCCGGGAGGGAGCAGTACTTC. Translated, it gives CASSESGREQYF.

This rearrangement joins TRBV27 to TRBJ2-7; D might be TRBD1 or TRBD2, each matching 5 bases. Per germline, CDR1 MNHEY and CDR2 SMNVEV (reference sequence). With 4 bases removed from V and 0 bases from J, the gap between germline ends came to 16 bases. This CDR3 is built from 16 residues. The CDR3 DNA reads TGTGCCAGCAGTTCCCAGAGAGGGGCTAGCTCCTACGAGCAGTACTTC. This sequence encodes CASSSQRGASSYEQYF.

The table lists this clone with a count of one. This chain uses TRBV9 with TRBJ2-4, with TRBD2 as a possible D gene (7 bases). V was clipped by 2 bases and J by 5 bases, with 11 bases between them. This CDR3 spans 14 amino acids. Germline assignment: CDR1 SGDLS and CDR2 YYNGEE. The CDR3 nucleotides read TGTGCCAGCAGCGTCACAGGGAGGGAAAACATTCAGTACTTC. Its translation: CASSVTGRENIQYF.

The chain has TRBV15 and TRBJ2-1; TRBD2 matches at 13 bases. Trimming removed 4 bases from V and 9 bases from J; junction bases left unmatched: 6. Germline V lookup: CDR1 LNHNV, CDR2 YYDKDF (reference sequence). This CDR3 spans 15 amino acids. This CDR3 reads CATSTRGLAGVEQFF. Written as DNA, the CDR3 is TGTGCCACCAGCACAAGAGGACTAGCGGGAGTTGAGCAGTTCTTC. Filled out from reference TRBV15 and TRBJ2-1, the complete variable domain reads DAMVIQNPRYQVTQFGKPVTLSCSQTLNHNVMYWYQQKSSQAPKLLFHYYDKDFNNEADTPDNFQSRRPNTSFCFLDIRSPGLGDTAMYLCATSTRGLAGVEQFFGPGTRLTVL.

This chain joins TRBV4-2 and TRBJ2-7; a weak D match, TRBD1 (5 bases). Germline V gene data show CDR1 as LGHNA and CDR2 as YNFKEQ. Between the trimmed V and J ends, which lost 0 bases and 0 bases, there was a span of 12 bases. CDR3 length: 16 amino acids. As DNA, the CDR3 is TGTGCCAGCAGCCAAGAATCTCCAGGGCCCTCCTACGAGCAGTACTTC. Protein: CASSQESPGPSYEQYF.

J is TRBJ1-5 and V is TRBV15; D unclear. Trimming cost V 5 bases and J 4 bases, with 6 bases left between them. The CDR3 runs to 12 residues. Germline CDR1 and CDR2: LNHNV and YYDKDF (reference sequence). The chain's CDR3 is CATSLRNQPQHF. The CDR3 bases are TGTGCCACCAGCCTCAGGAATCAGCCCCAGCATTTT.

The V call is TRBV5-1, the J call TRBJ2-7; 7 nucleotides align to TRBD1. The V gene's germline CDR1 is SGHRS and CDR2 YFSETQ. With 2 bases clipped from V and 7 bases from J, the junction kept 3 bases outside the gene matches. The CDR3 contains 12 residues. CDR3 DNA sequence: TGCGCCAGCAGCTTTGCAGGGGGAGAGCAGTACTTC. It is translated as CASSFAGGEQYF.

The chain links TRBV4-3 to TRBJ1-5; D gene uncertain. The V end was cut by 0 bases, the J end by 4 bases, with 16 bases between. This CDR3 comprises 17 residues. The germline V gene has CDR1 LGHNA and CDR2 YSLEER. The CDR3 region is CASSQDLSQRLNQPQHF. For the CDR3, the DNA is TGCGCCAGCAGCCAAGACCTTTCGCAGAGGCTAAATCAGCCCCAGCATTTT.

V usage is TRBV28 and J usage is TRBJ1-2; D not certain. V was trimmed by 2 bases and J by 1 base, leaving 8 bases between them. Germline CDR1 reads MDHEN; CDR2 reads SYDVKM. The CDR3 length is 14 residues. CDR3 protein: CASSLVRYNYGYTF. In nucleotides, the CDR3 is TGTGCCAGCAGTTTAGTCAGGTATAACTATGGCTACACCTTC.

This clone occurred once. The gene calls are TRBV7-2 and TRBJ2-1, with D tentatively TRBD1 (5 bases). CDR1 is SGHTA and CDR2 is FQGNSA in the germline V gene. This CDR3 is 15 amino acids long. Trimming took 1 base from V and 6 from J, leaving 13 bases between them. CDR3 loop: CASSLGGAIGNEQFF. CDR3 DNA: TGTGCCAGCAGCTTAGGTGGGGCTATAGGCAATGAGCAGTTCTTC.

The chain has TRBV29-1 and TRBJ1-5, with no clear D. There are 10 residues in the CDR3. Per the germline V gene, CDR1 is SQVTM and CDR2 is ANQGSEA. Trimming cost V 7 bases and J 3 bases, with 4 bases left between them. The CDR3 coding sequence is TGCAGCGAGATCAATCAGCCCCAGCATTTT. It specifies CSEINQPQHF. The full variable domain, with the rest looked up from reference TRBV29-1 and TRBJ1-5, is SAVISQKPSRDICQRGTSLTIQCQVDSQVTMMFWYRQQPGQSLTLIATANQGSEATYESGFVIDKFPISRPNLTFSTLTVSNMSPEDSSIYLCSEINQPQHFGDGTRLSIL.

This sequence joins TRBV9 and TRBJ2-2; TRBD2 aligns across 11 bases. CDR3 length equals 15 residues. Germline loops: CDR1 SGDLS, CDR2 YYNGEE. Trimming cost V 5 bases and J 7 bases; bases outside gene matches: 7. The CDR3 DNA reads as TGTGCCAGCAGTGGGGGACTAGCGGTAGGCGGGGAGCTGTTTTTT. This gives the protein CASSGGLAVGGELFF.

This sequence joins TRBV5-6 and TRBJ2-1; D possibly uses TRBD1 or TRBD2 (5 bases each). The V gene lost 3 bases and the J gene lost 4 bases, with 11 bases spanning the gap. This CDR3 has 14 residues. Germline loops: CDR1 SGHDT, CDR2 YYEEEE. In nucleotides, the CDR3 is TGTGCCAGCAGCTCAAGGGACCGATACAATGAGCAGTTCTTC. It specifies CASSSRDRYNEQFF. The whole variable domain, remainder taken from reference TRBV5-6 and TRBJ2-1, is DAGVTQSPTHLIKTRGQQVTLRCSPKSGHDTVSWYQQALGQGPQFIFQYYEEEERQRGNFPDRFSGHQFPNYSSELNVNALLLGDSALYLCASSSRDRYNEQFFGPGTRLTVL.

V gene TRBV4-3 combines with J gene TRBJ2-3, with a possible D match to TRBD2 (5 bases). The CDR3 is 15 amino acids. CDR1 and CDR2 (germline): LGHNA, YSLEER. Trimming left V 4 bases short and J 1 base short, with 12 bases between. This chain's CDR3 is CASSPREGGTDTQYF. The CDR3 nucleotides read TGCGCCAGCAGCCCCCGTGAGGGTGGCACAGATACGCAGTATTTT.